These 17 T cell receptor beta chains originate from one sample sequenced in a study of T cell responses to AZD1222 COVID-19 vaccine. Produced via immunoSEQ multiplex PCR; TCRdb's table is partial and in-frame only. Altogether about 110,000 clones are present, 81% being singletons, with the ten largest covering 4% to 5%. The specimen comprised peripheral blood, sampled on day 0 of AZD1222 vaccination. These receptors came from an adult in good health.

This clone has a handful of counts. The rearrangement links TRBV25-1 to TRBJ2-7; 9 bases agree with TRBD1. The CDR3 has 15 residues. CDR1 is MGHDK, CDR2 SYGVNS, per germline. Trimming at V came to 5 bases and at J to 3 bases, leaving 8 bases not matched to a gene. Written as DNA, the CDR3 is TGTGCCAGCAGTAGTACCGGGACAGGGTACTACGAGCAGTACTTC. It translates to CASSSTGTGYYEQYF.

This chain uses TRBV30 with TRBJ1-6; 7 bases agree with TRBD1. The ends lost 2 bases at V and 7 bases at J; junction bases unmatched: 5. Germline lookup yields CDR1 GTSNPN and CDR2 SVGIG (reference sequence). CDR3 length: 14 residues. CDR3 in DNA: TGTGCCTGGAGTTCGGGACAGCCAAATTCACCCCTCCACTTT. Amino acids: CAWSSGQPNSPLHF.

This chain joins TRBV7-2 and TRBJ1-2, with D unresolved. The germline V gene encodes CDR1 SGHTA and CDR2 FQGNSA. Trimming pared 5 bases from V and 0 bases from J, leaving 4 bases between. This CDR3 region has 12 residues. Here the CDR3 reads CASSATNYGYTF. The DNA for the CDR3 is TGTGCCAGCAGCGCGACTAACTATGGCTACACCTTC.

The rearrangement joins TRBV3-1 (or the pseudogene TRBV3-2) to TRBJ1-4; weak D call: TRBD1 (5 bases). Between the trimmed V and J ends, which lost 4 bases and 7 bases, there was a span of 19 bases. The CDR3 is 16 amino acids. Germline CDR1 and CDR2: LGHDT and YNNKEL (reference sequence). In DNA, the CDR3 is TGTGCCAGCAGCCTAGATGCAGGGACGGGGGGTGAAAAACTGTTTTTT. It codes for CASSLDAGTGGEKLFF.

Relative to its sample, this clone is medium-sized. The chain combines TRBV10-3 with TRBJ2-7, with D perhaps TRBD1 (5 bases). V gave up 4 bases and J gave up 2 bases, with 12 bases separating them. The length of the CDR3 is 14 residues. Germline loops: CDR1 ENHRY, CDR2 SYGVKD. The DNA for the CDR3 is TGTGCCATCAGTGTACCCGACAGAACCTACGAGCAGTACTTC. It translates to CAISVPDRTYEQYF.

The chain combines TRBV18 with TRBJ2-7; the D is unclear. Trimming stripped 6 bases from V and 6 bases from J, with 15 bases between. This CDR3 spans 13 amino acids. CDR1 and CDR2 (germline): KGHSH, LQKENI. CDR3 sequence (DNA): TGTGCCAGCTCCGTCGTGGGGATGGCCGAGCAGTACTTC. Protein sequence: CASSVVGMAEQYF. Full variable domain (missing parts from reference TRBV18 and TRBJ2-7): NAGVMQNPRHLVRRRGQEARLRCSPMKGHSHVYWYRQLPEEGLKFMVYLQKENIIDESGMPKERFSAEFPKEGPSILRIQQVVRGDSAAYFCASSVVGMAEQYFGPGTRLTVT.

This clone was seen a single time. The chain has TRBV14 and TRBJ1-2; no clear D gene. Trimming removed 2 bases from V and 7 bases from J, with 8 bases in between. The CDR3 loop spans 12 amino acids. The germline CDR1 and CDR2 sequences are SGHDN and FVKESK. The CDR3, as DNA: TGTGCCAGCAGCCAATTGTCAGCTGGCTACACCTTC. This translates into CASSQLSAGYTF.

This clone was seen once. This chain's CDR3 is CASSFDRGRMNTGELFF. For the CDR3, the DNA is TGTGCCAGCAGCTTCGATAGGGGTCGGATGAACACCGGGGAGCTGTTTTTT. The rearrangement joins TRBV5-4 to TRBJ2-2; D is possibly TRBD1 (5 bases). The germline CDR1 and CDR2 sequences are SGHNT and YYREEE (reference sequence). Trimming took off 2 bases at V and 1 base at J, with 15 bases between the two ends. The CDR3 has 17 amino acids.

This clone was found once. The J gene is TRBJ1-5, the V gene TRBV7-2; no clear D. CDR3 length: 15 amino acids. Germline V gene lookup returns CDR1 SGHTA and CDR2 FQGNSA. V lost 1 base and J 7 bases, leaving 14 bases between the germline ends. As DNA, the CDR3 is TGTGCCAGCAGCTTAGGGTCAGGCCCTAGCCAGCCCCAGCATTTT. Its protein product is CASSLGSGPSQPQHF. The variable domain in full, completed from reference TRBV7-2 and TRBJ1-5, reads GAGVSQSPSNKVTEKGKDVELRCDPISGHTALYWYRQSLGQGLEFLIYFQGNSAPDKSGLPSDRFSAERTGGSVSTLTIQRTQQEDSAVYLCASSLGSGPSQPQHFGDGTRLSIL.

V gene TRBV11-3 combines with J gene TRBJ2-7; 13 nucleotides match TRBD2. Unmatched junction bases numbered 11, after V lost 3 bases and J lost 0 bases. The CDR3 spans 19 residues. Germline lookup yields CDR1 SGHNT and CDR2 YENEEA. CDR3 bases: TGTGCCAGCAGCTTGGGCGCAGGGACTAGCGGGACCAGCTCCTACGAGCAGTACTTC. This encodes CASSLGAGTSGTSSYEQYF.

This rearrangement joins TRBV6-2 or TRBV6-3 to TRBJ2-3; TRBD2 agrees at 9 bases. Germline trimming cut 7 bases from V and 3 bases from J; bases unmatched to any gene: 14. The germline CDR1 and CDR2 sequences are MNHEY and SVGEGT. The CDR3 runs 17 residues. For the CDR3, the DNA is TGTGCCAGCAACCCCCTTATCGGCGGGAGGGAAACAGATACGCAGTATTTT. Translating gives CASNPLIGGRETDTQYF.

This sequence joins TRBV18 and TRBJ2-5; D is uncertain. Trimming took off 3 bases at V and 4 bases at J, with 12 bases between the two ends. The germline gives CDR1 KGHSH, CDR2 LQKENI. The CDR3 contains 14 residues. In DNA, the CDR3 is TGTGCCAGCTCACCGCAGTCGGCCGGAGAGACCCAGTACTTC. Residues: CASSPQSAGETQYF.

The CDR3 spells CASSLLNTEAFF. The CDR3, as DNA: TGTGCCAGCAGTTTACTGAACACTGAAGCTTTCTTT. This chain joins TRBV28 and TRBJ1-1; no firm D call. Trimming cost V 2 bases and J 0 bases, with 1 base left between them. The CDR3 covers 12 residues. Germline V gene sequence: CDR1 MDHEN, CDR2 SYDVKM.

This chain links TRBV7-2 with TRBJ1-1; a weak D match, TRBD1 (6 bases). Germline-derived CDR1 and CDR2 are SGHTA and FQGNSA. This CDR3 region has 15 residues. V lost 5 bases, J lost 1 base, and 14 bases lay in between. In DNA, the CDR3 is TGTGCCAGCAGCCGGGACACCCTCCCGAACACTGAAGCTTTCTTT. It specifies CASSRDTLPNTEAFF.

This clone came up a few times. The chain couples TRBV28 to TRBJ1-2, with D maybe TRBD1 (5 bases). CDR1 and CDR2 (germline): MDHEN, SYDVKM. The CDR3 covers 14 residues. Trimming removed 6 bases at V and 2 bases at J, with 13 bases between. CDR3 bases: TGTGCCAGCAGCCCCCGCGGGGGGAACTATGGCTACACCTTC. Residues: CASSPRGGNYGYTF.

A few counts support this clone. The CDR3 nucleotides are TGCGCCAGCAGCCAAGATCATAAGGGTGAGCAGTTCTTC. This translates into CASSQDHKGEQFF. V usage is TRBV4-3 and J usage is TRBJ2-1; D not certain. CDR3 length: 13 residues. In germline, CDR1 is LGHNA, CDR2 YSLEER. Between the trimmed V and J ends, which lost 0 bases and 9 bases, there was a span of 9 bases.

The V gene is TRBV19, the J gene TRBJ1-4; the D gene is possibly TRBD1 (6 bases). CDR1 and CDR2 from the germline V gene are LNHDA and SQIVND (reference sequence). The CDR3 runs 14 residues. Trimming removed 5 bases at V and 11 bases at J, with 18 bases between. DNA for the CDR3: TGTGCCAGTAGTGAACGACAGGCCCGGGGGAAACTGTTTTTT. It specifies CASSERQARGKLFF.